By proportion, the clone carrying this TCR delta chain is medium-sized (0.01 to 0.1%). Other nucleotide sequences in the sample specify the same CDR3. Between the trimmed V and J ends, which lost 4 bases and 6 bases, there was a span of 18 bases. There are 15 residues in the CDR3. Germline assignment: CDR1 TSWWSYY and CDR2 QGS. The data belong to a study of human gamma delta and Vdelta1 T cells. TCRdb re-called the PCR reads with CATT. The sample holds around 6,000 delta-chain clones, about 8.4% seen once. The source of this sequence is a human donor in good health. What was sequenced was naive CD27+ Vdelta1 gamma-delta T cells from blood. The chain combines TRDV1 with TRDJ1; no clear D. In DNA, the CDR3 is TGTGCTCTTGGGGTGCTACTTCGGGCCGGCAATAAACTCATCTTT. It yields the protein CALGVLLRAGNKLIF.